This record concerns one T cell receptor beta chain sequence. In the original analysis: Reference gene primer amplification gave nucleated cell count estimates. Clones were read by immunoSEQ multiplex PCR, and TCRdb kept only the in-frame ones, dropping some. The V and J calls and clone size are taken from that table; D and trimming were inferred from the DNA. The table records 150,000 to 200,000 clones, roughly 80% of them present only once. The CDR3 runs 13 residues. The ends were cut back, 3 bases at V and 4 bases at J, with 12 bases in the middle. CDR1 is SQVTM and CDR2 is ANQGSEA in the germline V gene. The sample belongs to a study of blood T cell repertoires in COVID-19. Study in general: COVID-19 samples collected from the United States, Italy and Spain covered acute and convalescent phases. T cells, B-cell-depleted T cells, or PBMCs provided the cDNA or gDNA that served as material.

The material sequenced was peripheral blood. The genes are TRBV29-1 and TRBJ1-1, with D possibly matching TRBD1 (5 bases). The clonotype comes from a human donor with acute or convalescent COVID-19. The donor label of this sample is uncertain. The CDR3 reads CSVEPGRGTEAFF. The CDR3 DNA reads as TGCAGCGTTGAGCCAGGGAGGGGCACTGAAGCTTTCTTT. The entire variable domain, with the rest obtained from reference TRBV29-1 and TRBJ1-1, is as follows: SAVISQKPSRDICQRGTSLTIQCQVDSQVTMMFWYRQQPGQSLTLIATANQGSEATYESGFVIDKFPISRPNLTFSTLTVSNMSPEDSSIYLCSVEPGRGTEAFFGQGTRLTVV.